Below are 3 T cell receptor beta chains sequenced from a single sample in a study of T cells in Graves' hyperthyroidism and ophthalmopathy. Amplification of TCR beta CDR3 regions was performed using RNA transcripts as template. In the first-round RT-PCR of the TCR CDR3, the HTBI primer set was used. Via MiXCR, TCRdb re-called the multiplex PCR reads, giving one row per CDR3 protein. Among some 270,000 distinct CDR3 sequences listed, roughly 13% were seen once. Sequenced: blood. Source of these receptors: a woman between 35 and 50 years old with Graves' hyperthyroidism.

This clonotype occurred many times. The chain's CDR3 is CASSSTGFYGYTF. The CDR3 bases are TGTGCCAGCAGTTCGACAGGGTTCTATGGCTACACCTTC. The V and J genes are TRBV6-1 and TRBJ1-2; TRBD1 aligns across 7 bases. Germline V gene lookup returns CDR1 MNHNS and CDR2 SASEGT. Losses at the gene ends were 5 bases for V and 4 bases for J; bases not matched to a gene: 4. The CDR3 extends over 13 amino acids.

This chain links TRBV30 with TRBJ1-4, with 9 bases that match TRBD1. The ends lost 0 bases at V and 8 bases at J; junction bases unmatched: 7. In germline, CDR1 is GTSNPN, CDR2 SVGIG (reference sequence). The CDR3 totals 15 residues. This CDR3 reads CAWSVLGQGWEKLFF. The DNA for the CDR3 is TGTGCCTGGAGTGTTTTGGGACAGGGTTGGGAAAAACTGTTTTTT.

This clonotype occurred many times. This chain links TRBV11-2 with TRBJ2-1; 7 nucleotides match TRBD2. The V gene's germline CDR1 is SGHAT and CDR2 FQNNGV. The V segment lost 6 bases and the J segment 5 bases; nucleotides outside the gene matches: 10. This CDR3 is 15 amino acids long. CDR3 nucleotide sequence: TGTGCCAGCAGAGTAGCGGGTAATAATAACAATGAGCAGTTCTTC. Its protein product is CASRVAGNNNNEQFF.